This T cell receptor (beta chain) came from a study of identical twins. This clonotype was seen many times. Its antigen is unidentified. CDR1 SQVTM and CDR2 ANQGSEA come from the germline V gene. V dropped 7 bases and J dropped 7 bases, with 8 bases sitting between them. The CDR3 runs to 10 residues. Findings and limits, study-wide: High-abundance cord blood beta clonotypes had fewer insertions; memory repertoires showed none.

TCRdb independently ran MiXCR on the 5' RACE reads; one entry per CDR3 protein. The sample consists of around 250,000 distinct CDR3 sequences, approximately 11% of them appearing once. These data were also filed under a second study, of yellow fever vaccine responses in identical twins.

The sample taken for sequencing was memory (CD45RO+) T cells sorted from blood. The sequence was collected from a woman aged 18-29 years in good health. This sequence joins TRBV29-1 and TRBJ2-1, with D tentatively TRBD2 (5 bases). The CDR3 loop reads CSAWENEQFF. CDR3 coding DNA: TGCAGCGCGTGGGAGAATGAGCAGTTCTTC.